The 30 T cell receptor beta chains below were found in one sample sequenced in a study of shared clonotypes between healthy human individuals (dated by TCRdb to between 2020 and 2021). For the CD8 naive samples, CD45RO-negative cells were positively selected for CCR7, yielding a CD45RA+CCR7+ population from which TemRA cells were excluded. Library method: the immunoSEQ multiplex PCR assay. Sourced from immuneACCESS, this table was stored by TCRdb with only in-frame sequences that have V and J called. A share of the clones is absent; for the studies checked, an unresolved V gene accounts for under half, and the remainder has no known explanation. The sample table holds some 2 million clones, of which about 95% were seen once. Roughly 1.1% of the sample is held by the ten biggest clonotypes. Material for sequencing was naive CD8+ T cells sorted from blood. This specimen's cell subset or site label, per the study, means: CD45RA+CCR7+. These TCRs come from a man aged 18 to 30 in good health.

In the case of this clone: Mismatch with germline at one junction end may stem from a read error. This specimen includes other DNA sequences encoding the same CDR3. This sequence joins TRBV29-1 and TRBJ1-2; tentative D call: TRBD1 (5 bases). Germline CDR1 reads SQVTM; CDR2 reads ANQGSEA. The CDR3 loop spans 15 amino acids. In nucleotides, the CDR3 is TGCAGCGTGTCGGGCAGGGATGAATCTAACTATGGTTACACCTTC. This gives the protein CSVSGRDESNYGYTF.

This rearrangement joins TRBV19 to TRBJ1-5; tentatively, D is TRBD1 (5 bases). The CDR3 is 16 amino acids. Germline loops: CDR1 LNHDA, CDR2 SQIVND (reference sequence). V lost 4 bases and J lost 5, with 18 bases in between. CDR3 DNA sequence: TGTGCCAGTAGTACCCCCGGTCATGCGGGGGATCAGCCCCAGCATTTT. It codes for CASSTPGHAGDQPQHF.

The chain employs TRBV7-9 and TRBJ2-5; TRBD2 might be the D (6 bases). There are 16 residues in the CDR3. Germline V gene sequence: CDR1 SEHNR, CDR2 FQNEAQ (reference sequence). Trimming pared 4 bases from V and 2 bases from J, leaving 17 bases between. The CDR3 coding sequence is TGTGCCAGCAGCTCGGTTCAGATGGACTATCAAGAGACCCAGTACTTC. Encoded protein: CASSSVQMDYQETQYF.

This clone showed up just a few times. The rearrangement links TRBV6-6 to TRBJ2-1; D is unclear. This CDR3 comprises 15 residues. Germline V lookup: CDR1 MNHNY, CDR2 SVGAGI (reference sequence). The V gene lost 2 bases and the J gene lost 0 bases, with 8 bases spanning the gap. The CDR3 spells CASSYGDSSYNEQFF. DNA for the CDR3: TGTGCCAGCAGTTACGGGGATAGCTCCTACAATGAGCAGTTCTTC.

V is TRBV7-9 and J is TRBJ1-6, with 9 bases matching TRBD1. There are 17 residues in the CDR3. The J segment lost 9 bases and the V segment lost 1 base, leaving 10 bases of the junction unmatched. The germline gives CDR1 SEHNR, CDR2 FQNEAQ (reference sequence). CDR3 protein: CASSLVGIGTGISPLHF. In nucleotides, the CDR3 is TGTGCCAGCAGCTTAGTGGGCATAGGGACAGGGATTTCACCCCTCCACTTT.

This clone has only one observation. The V gene is TRBV19, the J gene TRBJ1-1; maybe TRBD1 (6 bases). V was trimmed by 6 bases and J by 1 base, leaving 15 bases between them. Germline CDR1 and CDR2: LNHDA and SQIVND (reference sequence). The CDR3 is made up of 15 amino acids. The CDR3 DNA reads TGTGCCAGTAGCCTAGTGACGGGGGCGAACACTGAAGCTTTCTTT. Residues: CASSLVTGANTEAFF.

About this clone itself: Other DNA sequences in the same sample also yield this CDR3. The V gene is TRBV19, the J gene TRBJ1-1, with D hard to call. With 5 bases removed from V and 1 base from J, the gap between germline ends came to 5 bases. The CDR3 runs to 12 residues. Germline CDR1 and CDR2: LNHDA and SQIVND (reference sequence). CDR3 DNA: TGTGCCAGTAGTGCCGGGAACACTGAAGCTTTCTTT. Translated, it gives CASSAGNTEAFF.

The genes are TRBV4-1 and TRBJ2-7; 11 bases align to TRBD1. The CDR3 loop spans 15 amino acids. Germline assignment: CDR1 MGHRA and CDR2 YSYEKL. V trimming: 4 bases; J trimming: 6 bases; junction bases outside the gene matches: 8. This CDR3 is CASSPGTGGLFEQYF. The CDR3 DNA reads as TGCGCCAGCAGCCCCGGGACAGGGGGTCTCTTCGAGCAGTACTTC.

The CDR3 DNA sequence: TGTGCCAGCAGCCTTAGCGGGGGGGCTTTCGCCGGGGAGCTGTTTTTT. Protein sequence: CASSLSGGAFAGELFF. J is TRBJ2-2 and V is TRBV13, with 11 bases lining up with TRBD2. Germline values: CDR1 PRHDT, CDR2 FYEKMQ (reference sequence). Unmatched junction bases numbered 8, after V lost 5 bases and J lost 6 bases. CDR3 length: 16 residues. Full variable domain (outside the CDR3, taken from reference TRBV13 and TRBJ2-2): AAGVIQSPRHLIKEKRETATLKCYPIPRHDTVYWYQQGPGQDPQFLISFYEKMQSDKGSIPDRFSAQQFSDYHSELNMSSLELGDSALYFCASSLSGGAFAGELFFGEGSRLTVL.

The chain joins TRBV19 to TRBJ2-2, with a tentative D call TRBD1 (5 bases). Germline CDR1 is LNHDA and CDR2 is SQIVND (reference sequence). The CDR3 has 12 amino acids. Trimming left V 9 bases short and J 4 bases short, with 9 bases between. The CDR3 nucleotides read TGTGCCAGCAGGGTTTCCACCGGGGAGCTGTTTTTT. It is translated as CASRVSTGELFF.

To note about this clone: The sample carries other DNA sequences with the same CDR3. The J gene is TRBJ2-3, the V gene TRBV7-6; D gene unclear. Trimming shortened V by 3 bases and J by 5 bases, and 6 bases separated the two germline ends. CDR1 and CDR2 from the germline V gene are SGHVS and FNYEAQ. CDR3 length: 12 amino acids. This chain's CDR3 is CASSFGEDTQYF. The CDR3 coding sequence is TGTGCCAGCAGCTTTGGCGAAGATACGCAGTATTTT.

The CDR3: CASSTGLAGITGELFF. The DNA for the CDR3 is TGTGCCAGCAGCACGGGACTAGCGGGGATCACCGGGGAGCTGTTTTTT. The chain is built from TRBV9 and TRBJ2-2; the match to TRBD2 covers 13 bases. With 4 bases clipped from V and 4 bases from J, the junction kept 4 bases outside the gene matches. Per the germline V gene, CDR1 is SGDLS and CDR2 is YYNGEE. This CDR3 has 16 residues.

V and J are TRBV7-2 and TRBJ1-4, with no clear D. From germline, CDR1 is SGHTA and CDR2 FQGNSA. This CDR3 is 12 amino acids long. The V end lost 2 bases, the J end lost 2 bases, and 0 bases lay between the germline ends. The CDR3 sequence: CASSLTNEKLFF. The CDR3 nucleotides are TGTGCCAGCAGCTTAACTAATGAAAAACTGTTTTTT.

The chain carries TRBV28 and TRBJ2-7, with 10 bases identical to TRBD1. This CDR3 is 18 amino acids long. CDR1 MDHEN and CDR2 SYDVKM come from the germline V gene. With 5 bases clipped from V and 0 bases from J, the junction kept 13 bases outside the gene matches. CDR3 in amino acids: CASSPGTGVGLSSYEQYF. The CDR3, as DNA: TGTGCCAGCAGTCCAGGGACAGGGGTTGGTCTGAGCTCCTACGAGCAGTACTTC.

A note on this clone: Other nucleotide sequences in the sample specify the same CDR3. The rearrangement links TRBV28 to TRBJ1-1; D is unclear. This CDR3 comprises 11 residues. The V gene's germline CDR1 is MDHEN and CDR2 SYDVKM. Trimming shortened V by 6 bases and J by 1 base, and 3 bases separated the two germline ends. CDR3 in DNA: TGTGCCAGCAGCTGGAACACTGAAGCTTTCTTT. Translating it yields CASSWNTEAFF.

The chain uses TRBV6-5 and TRBJ1-6, with a tentative D call TRBD1 (5 bases). Germline V gene data show CDR1 as MNHEY and CDR2 as SVGAGI. V shed 6 bases and J shed 5 bases, with 11 bases lying between them. The CDR3 totals 14 residues. The CDR3: CASSPQGNNSPLHF. The CDR3 DNA reads as TGTGCCAGCAGCCCTCAGGGAAATAATTCACCCCTCCACTTT.

The rearrangement uses TRBV4-1 and TRBJ1-2; unclear D gene. This CDR3 region has 18 residues. Germline CDR1 is MGHRA and CDR2 is YSYEKL. Trimming left V 0 bases short and J 2 bases short, with 19 bases between. CDR3 in DNA: TGCGCCAGCAGCCAAGAAGTAATCTCGGGGTCGGGGAACTATGGCTACACCTTC. This gives the protein CASSQEVISGSGNYGYTF.

The CDR3 DNA follows: TGCGCCAGCAGCCATAACTACCGGGACCTCTCAGGAGATACGCAGTATTTT. This encodes CASSHNYRDLSGDTQYF. V gene TRBV4-1 combines with J gene TRBJ2-3, with D perhaps being TRBD1 or TRBD2 (5 bases each). CDR1 and CDR2 (germline): MGHRA, YSYEKL. There are 17 residues in the CDR3. The V end lost 3 bases, the J end lost 5 bases, and 21 bases lay between the germline ends.

The J gene is TRBJ1-5, the V gene TRBV6-1; D ambiguous. CDR1 is MNHNS, CDR2 SASEGT, per germline. This CDR3 region has 13 residues. V lost 2 bases and J lost 5, with 7 bases in between. For the CDR3, the DNA is TGTGCCAGCAGTGAATGGTTCTATCAGCCCCAGCATTTT. Encoded protein: CASSEWFYQPQHF.

The chain couples TRBV4-2 to TRBJ1-6; D might be TRBD1 (6 bases). V lost 0 bases and J 9 bases, leaving 6 bases between the germline ends. The CDR3 is made up of 13 amino acids. Germline V gene lookup returns CDR1 LGHNA and CDR2 YNFKEQ. The CDR3 protein is CASSQEGASPLHF. The DNA for the CDR3 is TGTGCCAGCAGCCAAGAGGGGGCTTCACCCCTCCACTTT.

This rearrangement joins TRBV21-1 to TRBJ1-5; no DNA check was done on the table's D call, TRBD1. TRBV21-1 is deemed a pseudogene. The CDR3 consists of 18 residues. The CDR3 DNA follows: TGTGCCAGCAGCAAAGGAGAGACAAGTAAACTTCACAATCAGCCCCAGCATTTT. Translating gives CASSKGETSKLHNQPQHF.

The chain employs TRBV30 and TRBJ1-1, with TRBD1 matching 10 bases. The CDR3 consists of 13 residues. Per germline, CDR1 GTSNPN and CDR2 SVGIG (reference sequence). Trimming at V came to 5 bases and at J to 0 bases, leaving 0 bases not matched to a gene. This chain's CDR3 is CAWGTGVNTEAFF. CDR3 sequence (DNA): TGTGCCTGGGGGACAGGGGTGAACACTGAAGCTTTCTTT.

This chain connects TRBV9 to TRBJ2-1; 11 bases are shared with TRBD2. The CDR3 runs 15 residues. The V segment lost 0 bases and the J segment 10 bases; nucleotides outside the gene matches: 6. Germline assignment: CDR1 SGDLS and CDR2 YYNGEE. The CDR3: CASSVGTSGGSEQFF. In DNA form, the CDR3 reads TGTGCCAGCAGCGTAGGAACTAGCGGGGGTTCGGAGCAGTTCTTC. The full variable domain, its missing parts supplied by reference TRBV9 and TRBJ2-1, is DSGVTQTPKHLITATGQRVTLRCSPRSGDLSVYWYQQSLDQGLQFLIQYYNGEERAKGNILERFSAQQFPDLHSELNLSSLELGDSALYFCASSVGTSGGSEQFFGPGTRLTVL.

The rearrangement links TRBV7-8 to TRBJ1-5; D is ambiguous. The CDR3 runs to 15 residues. Germline CDR1 and CDR2: SGHVS and FQNEAQ. Trimming stripped 0 bases from V and 2 bases from J, with 8 bases between. Written as DNA, the CDR3 is TGTGCCAGCAGCTTAGCCGGTGATGGCAATCAGCCCCAGCATTTT. This encodes CASSLAGDGNQPQHF.

The J gene is TRBJ2-7, the V gene TRBV27; maybe TRBD2 (6 bases). This CDR3 comprises 14 residues. The V gene's germline CDR1 is MNHEY and CDR2 SMNVEV (reference sequence). Between the trimmed V and J ends, which lost 4 bases and 4 bases, there was a span of 14 bases. The CDR3 loop reads CASSSSGRSYEQYF. The CDR3, as DNA: TGTGCCAGCAGTTCATCCGGGAGATCATACGAGCAGTACTTC.

This chain connects TRBV7-6 to TRBJ2-7; D is tentatively TRBD1 or TRBD2 (5 bases each). The CDR3 runs 17 residues. V gave up 3 bases and J gave up 0 bases, with 18 bases separating them. Germline lookup yields CDR1 SGHVS and CDR2 FNYEAQ. CDR3 loop: CASSLGTAGGFSYEQYF. CDR3 DNA: TGTGCCAGCAGCTTGGGGACCGCTGGCGGGTTCTCCTACGAGCAGTACTTC.

The chain joins TRBV29-1 to TRBJ2-2; D gene ambiguous. V lost 2 bases and J lost 4, with 5 bases in between. The CDR3 runs to 12 residues. The germline CDR1 and CDR2 sequences are SQVTM and ANQGSEA. The CDR3 DNA reads TGCAGCGTTGAACGGCCCACCGGGGAGCTGTTTTTT. This sequence encodes CSVERPTGELFF.

Concerning this clone: The sample contains more than one DNA sequence encoding this CDR3. This chain joins TRBV2 and TRBJ2-1; D not certain. Germline assignment: CDR1 SNHLY and CDR2 FYNNEI. The ends were cut back, 6 bases at V and 5 bases at J, with 2 bases in the middle. The CDR3 length is 10 residues. CDR3 nucleotides: TGTGCCAGCAGGGACAATGAGCAGTTCTTC. This gives the protein CASRDNEQFF.

CDR3 protein: CASSPSSQPQHF. The CDR3 bases are TGCGCCAGCAGCCCCTCGAGTCAGCCCCAGCATTTT. The chain has TRBV5-1 and TRBJ1-5, with D unclear. The CDR3 contains 12 residues. Germline values: CDR1 SGHRS, CDR2 YFSETQ. V lost 4 bases to trimming and J lost 6 bases, with 8 bases between them.

This clone was observed a handful of times. The rearrangement joins TRBV5-1 to TRBJ2-7; 8 bases agree with TRBD1. The V gene end was trimmed by 1 base and the J gene end by 3 bases; junction bases not matched to a gene: 6. Germline V gives CDR1 SGHRS, CDR2 YFSETQ. CDR3 size: 15 residues. The CDR3 region is CASSLSAGTGYEQYF. CDR3 DNA sequence: TGCGCCAGCAGCTTGTCGGCCGGGACAGGCTACGAGCAGTACTTC.